This entry features one TCR beta chain sequence. Its antigen is unidentified. This entry is derived from a study of Ad26.COV2.S vaccination and SARS-CoV-2 variants. About the research overall: Donor got 5x10^10 or 1x10^11 viral particles of Ad26.COV2.S.

This sample's treatment: around 19 received Ad26.COV2.S at low or high dose, single or two shots; several received placebo; per-sample allocation not given. Sampling took place 63 days after the first vaccine or placebo injection. The V end lost 5 bases, the J end lost 6 bases, and 19 bases lay between the germline ends. This CDR3 has 15 residues. Germline values: CDR1 LNHDA, CDR2 SQIVND (reference sequence). The study's findings and limits: Vaccinees and placebo recipients showed similar non-spike TCR breadth. Spike-specific CD8+ and CD4+ T cell responses reportedly showed substantial breadth after vaccination. Spike-specific TCR breadth was greater after Ad26.COV2.S than placebo.

Only in-frame clones appear in the TCRdb table, and some are missing; sequencing was by immunoSEQ multiplex PCR. The data show over 400,000 clones, around 92% seen once. The chain uses TRBV19 and TRBJ1-2; a possible D gene is TRBD1 (6 bases). This TCR derives from a person between 18 and 60 years old who received the Ad26.COV2.S COVID-19 vaccine or a placebo. Sample: peripheral blood, taken in a trial of Ad26.COV2.S vaccine versus placebo. The DNA of the CDR3 is TGTGCCAGTAGTCTCTCAGGGGCTCAGGGGAATGGCTACACCTTC. Translating gives CASSLSGAQGNGYTF.